The 31 T cell receptor beta chains given below trace back to one sample, sequenced in a study of T-cell reconstitution after alpha-beta-depleted transplantation in children. For TCRbeta, the library was prepared with unique molecular identifiers. In TCRdb, the PCR reads were re-called with MiXCR into one record per CDR3 protein. Among about 610,000 distinct CDR3 sequences listed, 10% were seen once. The sequencing used PBMCs from the stem cell graft donor, collected from the stem cell graft. These receptors came from a human donor who donated a stem cell graft to a child with acute myeloid leukemia.

This clonotype was seen more than once but under ten times. The rearrangement uses TRBV20-1 and TRBJ2-7; D is ambiguous. Trimming shortened V by 7 bases and J by 3 bases, and 16 bases separated the two germline ends. CDR1 and CDR2 from the germline V gene are DFQATT and SNEGSKA (reference sequence). The CDR3 covers 13 residues. The CDR3 bases are TGCAGTGGGAACGGTCTGGGTAACTACGAGCAGTACTTC. It translates to CSGNGLGNYEQYF.

V and J are TRBV20-1 and TRBJ2-1; 9 bases fit TRBD2. J gave up 7 bases and V 0 bases, and 10 bases lay outside the gene matches. The CDR3 runs 16 residues. Germline V gene data show CDR1 as DFQATT and CDR2 as SNEGSKA (reference sequence). For the CDR3, the DNA is TGCAGTGCTAGAGATTCGCTAGCGGGGATGTTGAATGAGCAGTTCTTC. Protein sequence: CSARDSLAGMLNEQFF.

This chain links TRBV20-1 with TRBJ1-2, with D hard to call. The CDR3 length is 14 residues. Germline V CDR1 and CDR2: DFQATT, SNEGSKA (reference sequence). CDR3 nucleotides: TGCATTCCCTCCGAGGCGGGTCGGGGCTATGGCTACACCTTC. Translation: CIPSEAGRGYGYTF.

This clonotype was seen more than once but under ten times. The chain uses TRBV10-3 and TRBJ2-1; D unclear. This CDR3 spans 14 amino acids. V was clipped by 7 bases and J by 6 bases, with 16 bases between them. Germline V gives CDR1 ENHRY, CDR2 SYGVKD. The CDR3 nucleotides read TGTGCCATCAACCCGGATAAGCGATCCAATGAGCAGTTCTTC. Translated, it gives CAINPDKRSNEQFF.

In its sample, this clonotype was seen a few times. This chain uses TRBV5-5 with TRBJ1-1; 7 bases align to TRBD1. Germline V lookup: CDR1 SGHKS, CDR2 YYEKEE (reference sequence). V shed 4 bases and J 1 base; nucleotides not matched to a gene: 10. This CDR3 comprises 16 residues. CDR3 nucleotide sequence: TGTGCCAGCAGCGGCGGAGGTACAGGGGCGAACACTGAAGCTTTCTTT. This translates into CASSGGGTGANTEAFF.

At least ten counts were recorded for this clonotype. The V gene is TRBV27, the J gene TRBJ2-1, with D perhaps matching TRBD1 or TRBD2 (5 bases each). Germline lookup yields CDR1 MNHEY and CDR2 SMNVEV (reference sequence). The CDR3 sequence is 11 residues long. V lost 5 bases and J 15 bases, leaving 14 bases between the germline ends. The chain's CDR3 is CASSPPGRWFF. DNA of the CDR3: TGTGCCAGCAGTCCTCCGGGACGTTGGTTCTTC.

CDR3 coding DNA: TGTGCCACCAGCAGAGATCTATTGGCGACCTACGAGCAGTACTTC. It encodes CATSRDLLATYEQYF. The V call is TRBV15, the J call TRBJ2-7; D call uncertain. The CDR3 runs to 15 residues. V was shortened by 0 bases and J by 2 bases, with 11 bases between the two germline ends. The germline gives CDR1 LNHNV, CDR2 YYDKDF (reference sequence).

Many counts were recorded for this clonotype. The rearrangement uses TRBV15 and TRBJ2-7; a possible D gene is TRBD1 (6 bases). Trimming pared 0 bases from V and 1 base from J, leaving 10 bases between. Germline V gene lookup returns CDR1 LNHNV and CDR2 YYDKDF (reference sequence). The CDR3 totals 15 residues. In DNA, the CDR3 is TGTGCCACCAGCAGAGATCCTACAGGGTCCTACGAGCAGTACTTC. Amino acids: CATSRDPTGSYEQYF.

The chain employs TRBV6-2 or TRBV6-3 and TRBJ2-3, with D perhaps assigned TRBD1 or TRBD2 (5 bases each). V dropped 0 bases and J dropped 2 bases, with 15 bases sitting between them. The germline CDR1 and CDR2 sequences are MNHEY and SVGEGT. The CDR3 spans 17 residues. CDR3 sequence reads: CASSYSISGGTTDTQYF. CDR3 DNA: TGTGCCAGCAGTTACTCGATTTCGGGTGGGACCACAGATACGCAGTATTTT.

This clonotype came up many times. The chain employs TRBV29-1 and TRBJ2-7; 7 bases fit TRBD1. CDR1 and CDR2 from the germline V gene are SQVTM and ANQGSEA. V gave up 4 bases and J gave up 2 bases; unmatched junction bases: 8. This CDR3 comprises 14 residues. CDR3 loop: CSVASQTGTYEQYF. DNA of the CDR3: TGCAGCGTTGCTTCGCAGACAGGGACCTACGAGCAGTACTTC.

The chain combines TRBV7-2 with TRBJ2-1; 10 bases align to TRBD1. From germline, CDR1 is SGHTA and CDR2 FQGNSA. Trimming cost V 6 bases and J 7 bases; bases outside gene matches: 3. This CDR3 has 13 residues. DNA for the CDR3: TGTGCCAGCAGAGGACAGGGGGTAAATGAGCAGTTCTTC. It yields the protein CASRGQGVNEQFF.

This clonotype was seen repeatedly, ten times or more. The chain combines TRBV27 with TRBJ2-7; D may be TRBD1 or TRBD2 (5 bases each). CDR1 and CDR2 from the germline V gene are MNHEY and SMNVEV (reference sequence). The length of the CDR3 is 14 residues. Trimming removed 6 bases at V and 2 bases at J, with 14 bases between. Written as DNA, the CDR3 is TGTGCCAGCAGCCTAGGGACGTCCCCCTACGAGCAGTACTTC. Protein product: CASSLGTSPYEQYF.

This clonotype was recorded at least ten times. This rearrangement joins TRBV7-6 to TRBJ2-3; TRBD2 matches at 8 bases. From germline, CDR1 is SGHVS and CDR2 FNYEAQ. The length of the CDR3 is 14 residues. Unmatched junction bases numbered 6, after V lost 6 bases and J lost 4 bases. The CDR3 loop reads CASSLAGGADTQYF. The CDR3 DNA follows: TGTGCCAGCAGTCTAGCGGGCGGAGCAGATACGCAGTATTTT.

The chain uses TRBV11-2 and TRBJ2-2; TRBD1 aligns across 9 bases. J gave up 2 bases and V 5 bases, and 6 bases lay outside the gene matches. The germline V gene has CDR1 SGHAT and CDR2 FQNNGV. CDR3 size: 16 residues. CDR3 DNA sequence: TGTGCCAGCAGCGCATACAGGGGGCGCAACACCGGGGAGCTGTTTTTT. Translated: CASSAYRGRNTGELFF.

J is TRBJ2-1 and V is TRBV15; 11 positions match TRBD2. Per the germline V gene, CDR1 is LNHNV and CDR2 is YYDKDF (reference sequence). V lost 4 bases, J lost 6 bases, and 8 bases stayed unmatched. The CDR3 totals 16 residues. CDR3 loop: CATSKLAGGPSNEQFF. The CDR3 nucleotides read TGTGCCACCAGCAAATTAGCGGGAGGGCCTAGCAATGAGCAGTTCTTC.

This clonotype turned up a few times. The chain employs TRBV28 and TRBJ2-5; TRBD2 is a possible D gene (5 bases). The CDR3 length is 15 residues. Trimming stripped 3 bases from V and 3 bases from J, with 14 bases between. Germline V gene lookup returns CDR1 MDHEN and CDR2 SYDVKM. The CDR3 region is CASSFPGNREETQYF. In nucleotides, the CDR3 is TGTGCCAGCAGTTTCCCCGGGAACAGAGAAGAGACCCAGTACTTC.

This clonotype was seen more than once but under ten times. This chain uses TRBV5-1 with TRBJ2-3; D gene uncertain. This CDR3 has 16 residues. CDR1 SGHRS and CDR2 YFSETQ come from the germline V gene. Trimming took 3 bases from V and 0 from J, leaving 14 bases between them. CDR3 sequence: CASSSGASWSTDTQYF. CDR3 nucleotide sequence: TGCGCCAGCAGCTCTGGAGCCAGTTGGAGCACAGATACGCAGTATTTT. Filled out from reference TRBV5-1 and TRBJ2-3, the complete variable domain reads KAGVTQTPRYLIKTRGQQVTLSCSPISGHRSVSWYQQTPGQGLQFLFEYFSETQRNKGNFPGRFSGRQFSNSRSEMNVSTLELGDSALYLCASSSGASWSTDTQYFGPGTRLTVL.

The genes are TRBV25-1 and TRBJ2-5; possibly TRBD2 for D (5 bases). V lost 6 bases, J lost 3 bases, and 11 bases lay in between. Looked up from germline, CDR1 is MGHDK and CDR2 is SYGVNS. The CDR3 has 13 residues. CDR3 loop: CASRPGNKETQYF. The CDR3 bases are TGTGCCAGCAGGCCCGGGAACAAAGAGACCCAGTACTTC.

This chain uses TRBV5-1 with TRBJ2-7; maybe TRBD2 (5 bases). The CDR3 covers 15 residues. Germline V gives CDR1 SGHRS, CDR2 YFSETQ. V lost 2 bases, J lost 0 bases, and 12 bases lay in between. Here the CDR3 DNA reads TGCGCCAGCAGCTTCGGGGTCCAGATCTCCTACGAGCAGTACTTC. It codes for CASSFGVQISYEQYF.

A few counts support this clonotype. CDR3 region: CASSSVAGSTDTQYF. The DNA of the CDR3 is TGTGCCAGCAGCTCGGTAGCGGGAAGCACAGATACGCAGTATTTT. This rearrangement joins TRBV11-2 to TRBJ2-3, with TRBD2 matching 8 bases. CDR3 length equals 15 residues. Germline-derived CDR1 and CDR2 are SGHAT and FQNNGV. Germline trimming cut 4 bases from V and 0 bases from J; bases unmatched to any gene: 3.

The chain has TRBV5-1 and TRBJ1-1; D is possibly TRBD1 (6 bases). Trimming cost V 0 bases and J 2 bases, with 11 bases left between them. This CDR3 is 15 amino acids long. Germline V CDR1 and CDR2: SGHRS, YFSETQ. The CDR3 protein is CASSLDRDLNTEAFF. The CDR3 DNA is TGCGCCAGCAGCTTGGACAGGGACCTAAACACTGAAGCTTTCTTT.

This clonotype was observed a handful of times. The chain employs TRBV24-1 and TRBJ2-5; the D gene is possibly TRBD2 (7 bases). CDR3 length: 19 amino acids. V was pared by 4 bases and J by 5 bases, with 28 bases between. Germline values: CDR1 KGHDR, CDR2 SFDVKD. The CDR3 loop reads CATSDHAGGLAPSPETQYF. CDR3 sequence (DNA): TGTGCCACCAGTGACCATGCCGGGGGGCTAGCGCCCAGTCCCGAGACCCAGTACTTC.

J is TRBJ2-1 and V is TRBV29-1; no firm D call. There are 11 residues in the CDR3. The germline V gene encodes CDR1 SQVTM and CDR2 ANQGSEA. V shed 5 bases and J shed 5 bases, with 7 bases lying between them. The chain's CDR3 is CSVRVDNEQFF. The CDR3 region has the DNA TGCAGCGTTAGGGTGGACAATGAGCAGTTCTTC.

In this sample, this clonotype turned up a few times. The rearrangement links TRBV29-1 to TRBJ1-1, with D maybe TRBD1 (5 bases). Germline V gene lookup returns CDR1 SQVTM and CDR2 ANQGSEA. Trimming took 7 bases from V and 0 from J, leaving 9 bases between them. CDR3 length: 12 amino acids. CDR3 DNA sequence: TGCAGCGCTGACAGATTGAACACTGAAGCTTTCTTT. Encoded protein: CSADRLNTEAFF.

The chain joins TRBV4-3 to TRBJ1-2; D is uncertain. Deletions cut 0 bases from V and 4 bases from J, with 12 bases between. This CDR3 is 15 amino acids long. The germline CDR1 and CDR2 sequences are LGHNA and YSLEER. The DNA of the CDR3 is TGCGCCAGCAGCCAAGATAACACCGGTAGCTATGGCTACACCTTC. It encodes CASSQDNTGSYGYTF.

The chain has TRBV29-1 and TRBJ2-6, with D unclear. The CDR3 spans 14 residues. Trimming removed 5 bases at V and 0 bases at J, with 8 bases between. Germline CDR1 reads SQVTM; CDR2 reads ANQGSEA. The CDR3 loop reads CSVQDGSGANVLTF. CDR3 bases: TGCAGCGTTCAGGACGGCTCTGGGGCCAACGTCCTGACTTTC.

This clonotype was seen many times. V gene TRBV29-1 combines with J gene TRBJ1-2, with D perhaps matching TRBD1 (5 bases). CDR1 and CDR2 from the germline V gene are SQVTM and ANQGSEA. The germline V and J ends were trimmed by 6 bases and 4 bases, with 12 bases remaining between them. The CDR3 is made up of 12 amino acids. The CDR3 sequence is CSVADSFYGYTF. The CDR3 DNA reads TGCAGCGTCGCTGACAGCTTCTATGGCTACACCTTC.

This clonotype turned up a few times. The CDR3: CASSLTGWGPGEQYF. The DNA for the CDR3 is TGTGCCAGCAGCTTAACTGGCTGGGGGCCCGGCGAGCAGTACTTC. The genes are TRBV7-3 and TRBJ2-7; tentative D call: TRBD1 (6 bases). The germline CDR1 and CDR2 sequences are SGHTA and FQGTGA. This CDR3 is built from 15 residues. The V gene lost 0 bases and the J gene lost 6 bases, with 15 bases spanning the gap.

Only a few counts were recorded for this clonotype. Written as DNA, the CDR3 is TGCAGCGTCACTCAGGGGATGAACACTGAAGCTTTCTTT. The encoded protein is CSVTQGMNTEAFF. The J gene is TRBJ1-1, the V gene TRBV29-1; tentatively, D is TRBD1 (6 bases). Trimming stripped 6 bases from V and 0 bases from J, with 11 bases between. The germline gives CDR1 SQVTM, CDR2 ANQGSEA. There are 13 residues in the CDR3.

As for this clonotype: The junction differs from germline at one of its ends, possibly a read error. CDR3 amino acids: CCARPIGLAANTGELFF. In DNA form, the CDR3 reads TGCTGTGCTAGACCAATCGGACTAGCGGCGAACACCGGGGAGCTGTTTTTT. V and J are TRBV20-1 and TRBJ2-2; TRBD2 matches 10 bases. CDR3 size: 17 residues. Germline CDR1 is DFQATT and CDR2 is SNEGSKA (reference sequence).

The table lists this clonotype with many counts. The chain is built from TRBV28 and TRBJ2-5, with 7 bases aligning to TRBD1. Germline loops: CDR1 MDHEN, CDR2 SYDVKM. With V trimmed by 6 bases and J by 3 bases, 4 bases remained unmatched. CDR3 size: 13 residues. DNA of the CDR3: TGTGCCAGCAGCGGGGACAGAAAAGAGACCCAGTACTTC. Residues: CASSGDRKETQYF.